The rows below give T cell receptor beta chains drawn from one sample of a study of blood T cell repertoires in COVID-19. Here immunoSEQ multiplex PCR was the method, and the copy in TCRdb shows in-frame clones only, minus some. In the table there are 45,000 to 55,000 clones, about 90% of which are singletons. Sequences were obtained from peripheral blood. The receptors derive from a man aged 80 or over with acute or convalescent COVID-19. The CDR3 runs from the conserved cysteine through the conserved F or W. D genes are given only for firm matches. Clone sizes are given selectively: once, few, many, or a class where the clone is expanded.

length	D	size	V	J	DNA	CDR3
15	-	-	TRBV5-1	TRBJ1-1	TGCGCCAGCAGCTTGACCGGGAGATCGGGGACTGAAGCTTTCTTT	CASSLTGRSGTEAFF
14	-	-	TRBV15	TRBJ1-5	TGTGCCACCAGCGTTTCCGGGGGGCCTCAGCCCCAGCATTTT	CATSVSGGPQPQHF
13	TRBD1	once	TRBV24-1	TRBJ1-1	TGTGCCACCAGGGACAGGGGCGACACTGAAGCTTTCTTT	CATRDRGDTEAFF
18	TRBD1	-	TRBV5-6	TRBJ1-5	TGTGCCAGCAGCTTGAAGACTCTGGGGACAGGGAGATTGCAGCCCCAGCATTTT	CASSLKTLGTGRLQPQHF
13	-	-	TRBV6-1	TRBJ1-5	TGTGCCAGCAGTGAGGCCCGCAATCAGCCCCAGCATTTT	CASSEARNQPQHF
14	-	-	TRBV3-1/TRBV3-2	TRBJ1-1	TGTGCCAGCAGTTATGGGCAGGAGAACACTGAAGCTTTCTTT	CASSYGQENTEAFF
13	-	-	TRBV2	TRBJ1-5	TGTGCCAGCAGTGAGTCCGGCGGGCAGCCCCAGCATTTT	CASSESGGQPQHF
15	TRBD1	-	TRBV18	TRBJ2-1	TGTGCCAGCTCACGGGGACAGGCATCCTACAATGAGCAGTTCTTC	CASSRGQASYNEQFF
12	-	once	TRBV3-1/TRBV3-2	TRBJ1-2	TGTGCCAGCACCCAGGGAGGGGATGGCTACACCTTC	CASTQGGDGYTF
13	-	-	TRBV10-3	TRBJ1-1	TGTGCCATCAGTGAGGGAGGGGAAACTGAAGCTTTCTTT	CAISEGGETEAFF
12	-	once	TRBV12-3/TRBV12-4	TRBJ1-6	TGTGCCAGCAGTTTCCGGAATTCACCCCTCCACTTT	CASSFRNSPLHF
16	-	-	TRBV7-9	TRBJ1-3	TGTGCCAGCACCCCCGCGGGGGGGGCAGCCGGAAACACCATATATTTT	CASTPAGGAAGNTIYF
13	TRBD2	-	TRBV5-1	TRBJ2-2	TGCGCCAGCGGGGACTACAACACCGGGGAGCTGTTTTTT	CASGDYNTGELFF
14	-	-	TRBV5-1	TRBJ1-1	TGCGCCAGCAGCTCCGGTCAGGAGAACACTGAAGCTTTCTTT	CASSSGQENTEAFF
13	-	-	TRBV3-1/TRBV3-2	TRBJ1-5	TGTGCCAGCAGCCAGATGAGTGCTCAGCCCCAGCATTTT	CASSQMSAQPQHF
14	-	-	TRBV14	TRBJ1-1	TGTGCCAGCAGCCAAGTTGGCGGGGGAACTGAAGCTTTCTTT	CASSQVGGGTEAFF
16	-	-	TRBV21-1	TRBJ1-1	TGTGCCAGCAGTTTCCACAGGGGGCGCCTAAGGACTGAAGCTTTCTTT	CASSFHRGRLRTEAFF
16	TRBD1	-	TRBV6-6	TRBJ1-2	TGTGCCAGCAGTTACTCCGTGACAGGGTCCCGCTATGGCTACACCTTC	CASSYSVTGSRYGYTF
15	-	-	TRBV7-3	TRBJ1-1	TGTGCCAGCAGCCCTAAGGGGGGGCTGGGCACTGAAGCTTTCTTT	CASSPKGGLGTEAFF
13	TRBD1	-	TRBV12-3/TRBV12-4	TRBJ1-4	TGTGCCAGCATAGACAGGGGCGGTGAAAAACTGTTTTTT	CASIDRGGEKLFF
13	TRBD1	-	TRBV2	TRBJ1-5	TGTGCCAGCAGGGGACAGCAAAATCAGCCCCAGCATTTT	CASRGQQNQPQHF
17	TRBD1	-	TRBV5-1	TRBJ1-2	TGCGCCAGCAGCTTCAGTTTTGACAGGGGGACGAACTATGGCTACACCTTC	CASSFSFDRGTNYGYTF
14	-	-	TRBV5-6	TRBJ1-6	TGTGCCAGCAGCTTAGGAGGGAGATTATCACCCCTCCACTTT	CASSLGGRLSPLHF
13	-	-	TRBV30	TRBJ1-5	TGTGCCTGGAGTACGGCGGAGAATCAGCCCCAGCATTTT	CAWSTAENQPQHF
16	-	-	TRBV5-4	TRBJ2-4	TGTGCCAGCAGCTCGACCGGGATGGGGACCAAAAACATTCAGTACTTC	CASSSTGMGTKNIQYF
14	-	-	TRBV28	TRBJ1-5	TGTGCCAGCAGTTTGTACAGGGACAATCAGCCCCAGCATTTT	CASSLYRDNQPQHF
15	-	few	TRBV11-2	TRBJ2-2	TGTGCCAGCAGCTTGCACGCAGGAGGTGGCGGGGAGCTGTTTTTT	CASSLHAGGGGELFF
13	-	-	TRBV6-5	TRBJ1-1	TGTGCCAGTCACCAGACTGCGAACACTGAAGCTTTCTTT	CASHQTANTEAFF
15	TRBD1	-	TRBV3-1/TRBV3-2	TRBJ1-1	TGTGCCAGCAGCCCACCGACAGGGAGGTTCACTGAAGCTTTCTTT	CASSPPTGRFTEAFF
14	TRBD1	-	TRBV5-1	TRBJ2-7	TGCGCCAGCAGCGCAACAGGGGCCCCCTACGAGCAGTACTTC	CASSATGAPYEQYF
17	TRBD1	few	TRBV7-8	TRBJ1-5	TGTGCCAGCAGCTCCACCGGGACAGGGACTCGCAATCAGCCCCAGCATTTT	CASSSTGTGTRNQPQHF
15	-	-	TRBV7-2	TRBJ2-2	TGTGCCAGCAGCTTATTCCAAGGGGGCACCGGGGAGCTGTTTTTT	CASSLFQGGTGELFF
11	-	-	TRBV30	TRBJ2-7	TGTGCCTGGAGTGCCGGGTACGAGCAGTACTTC	CAWSAGYEQYF
17	-	few	TRBV5-4	TRBJ1-6	TGTGCCAGCAGCTTGGAGTCGGGGCCAGGGGTGAATTCACCCCTCCACTTT	CASSLESGPGVNSPLHF
15	-	-	TRBV7-3	TRBJ2-3	TGTGCCAGCAGGTCTCAGGGACTGCTCACAGATACGCAGTATTTT	CASRSQGLLTDTQYF
14	-	-	TRBV19	TRBJ1-5	TGTGCCAGTAGTACCTTGCAGGGAAATCAGCCCCAGCATTTT	CASSTLQGNQPQHF
20	TRBD2	-	TRBV19	TRBJ2-1	TGTGCCAGTAGTATACGCGGCATTGCGGGCGGGGGAGGGGTCTACAATGAGCAGTTCTTC	CASSIRGIAGGGGVYNEQFF
13	-	-	TRBV15	TRBJ2-5	TGTGCCACCAGCAGGTCACCCAGAGAGACCCAGTACTTC	CATSRSPRETQYF
15	TRBD1	once	TRBV5-1	TRBJ2-3	TGCGCCAGCAGCAGATCCGGGACAGACACAGATACGCAGTATTTT	CASSRSGTDTDTQYF
17	TRBD2	few	TRBV9	TRBJ2-5	TGTGCCAGCAGCGCGGGACTAGCGGGGGGGCAGGGGGAGACCCAGTACTTC	CASSAGLAGGQGETQYF
16	-	-	TRBV20-1	TRBJ2-4	TGCAGTGCTAGTAGGGGGGGCCTAGAGGCCAAAAACATTCAGTACTTC	CSASRGGLEAKNIQYF
16	TRBD1	-	TRBV19	TRBJ1-2	TGTGCCAGTAGTAACCCTGCCGCGACAGGGGTTGGGGGCTACACCTTC	CASSNPAATGVGGYTF
13	TRBD1	-	TRBV2	TRBJ2-7	TGTGCCAGCAAAACGGGACAGTCCTACGAGCAGTACTTC	CASKTGQSYEQYF
16	-	-	TRBV4-1	TRBJ2-2	TGCGCCAGCAGCCAAGATCCATTACTAGGGCCCGGGGAGCTGTTTTTT	CASSQDPLLGPGELFF
13	TRBD1	once	TRBV11-3	TRBJ1-1	TGTGCCAGCAGCTCCACAGGGGTTACTGAAGCTTTCTTT	CASSSTGVTEAFF
14	TRBD1	few	TRBV10-3	TRBJ1-5	TGTGCCATCAGTGAGTCGGGACAGCCCCAGCCCCAGCATTTT	CAISESGQPQPQHF
15	TRBD1	-	TRBV3-1/TRBV3-2	TRBJ1-2	TGTGCCAGCAGCCAAGATCTGACAGGGACGGGCGGCTACACCTTC	CASSQDLTGTGGYTF
13	-	-	TRBV29-1	TRBJ2-1	TGCAGCGTTGGAAAGGTCACAGACAATGAGCAGTTCTTC	CSVGKVTDNEQFF
13	TRBD1	few	TRBV24-1	TRBJ2-7	TGTGCCACCAGTGGGGGACAGGGGACAGTGCAGTACTTC	CATSGGQGTVQYF
15	-	once	TRBV6-1	TRBJ1-4	TGTGCCAGCAGTGACAGGGGAAGGTGGAATGAAAAACTGTTTTTT	CASSDRGRWNEKLFF
13	TRBD1	-	TRBV3-1/TRBV3-2	TRBJ1-1	TGTGCCAGCAGCCACCGGACAGGCTCGGAAGCTTTCTTT	CASSHRTGSEAFF
13	-	-	TRBV5-1	TRBJ2-7	TGCGCCAGCAGCCCGTCGAGCTCCTACGAGCAGTACTTC	CASSPSSSYEQYF